These T cell receptor beta chains were read from a single sample in a study of blood T cell repertoires in COVID-19. Sequencing used immunoSEQ multiplex PCR; TCRdb keeps in-frame clones, though not all of them. In the table there are about 180,000 clones, 80% to 90% of which are singletons. The sample comprised peripheral blood. These receptors were taken from a man in his fifties or sixties with active or convalescent COVID-19. The CDR3 runs from the conserved cysteine through the conserved F or W. A D gene is named only where the DNA matches it firmly. Expanded clones are given a class, and other clones once, few, many or no size at all.

d_gene	abundance	v_gene	j_gene	CDR3nt	CDR3aa
TRBD2	.	TRBV28	TRBJ2-3	TGTGCCAGCAGTAACCCTAGCGGGGGTCCCACAGATACGCAGTATTTT	CASSNPSGGPTDTQYF
TRBD2	.	TRBV3-1/TRBV3-2	TRBJ2-1	TGTGCCAGCAGCCACGAGACTAGCGGCTACAATGAGCAGTTCTTC	CASSHETSGYNEQFF
.	.	TRBV12-3/TRBV12-4	TRBJ1-5	TGTGCCAGCAGATATCGGAATCAGCCCCAGCATTTT	CASRYRNQPQHF
.	.	TRBV6-5	TRBJ1-2	TGTGCCACCCTCGAGACAGAAACTAACTATGGCTACACCTTC	CATLETETNYGYTF
TRBD1	.	TRBV7-6	TRBJ1-3	TGTGCCAGCAGCTTAGCGGACAGGGTGCTTGAAAACACCATATATTTT	CASSLADRVLENTIYF
.	.	TRBV5-6	TRBJ1-4	TGTGCCAGCAGCTTGCGGAGCAGATTCGGTGAAAAACTGTTTTTT	CASSLRSRFGEKLFF
TRBD2	.	TRBV5-1	TRBJ2-1	TGCGCCAGCAGCCCCACCGGGACTAGCGCCCACAATGAGCAGTTCTTC	CASSPTGTSAHNEQFF
.	.	TRBV4-1	TRBJ1-5	TGCGCCAGCAGCCAAGATCTAGTCGCCAGGTCAGGGCAGCCCCAGCATTTT	CASSQDLVARSGQPQHF
.	.	TRBV12-3/TRBV12-4	TRBJ2-3	TGTGCCAGCAGTTCGGGAAAGAGAGATACGCAGTATTTT	CASSSGKRDTQYF
.	.	TRBV6-2/TRBV6-3	TRBJ1-2	TGTGCCAGCAGTACCCTGTCTTGGAGTTATGGCTACACCTTC	CASSTLSWSYGYTF
.	.	TRBV24-1	TRBJ2-7	TGTGCCACCAGTGATGCGAACAGGGGGGGGCACGAGCAGTACTTC	CATSDANRGGHEQYF
.	.	TRBV2	TRBJ2-3	TGTGCCAGCTCGAGGGGGGGACTAGATACGCAGTATTTT	CASSRGGLDTQYF
.	.	TRBV7-9	TRBJ1-1	TGTGCCAGAGACACCGTTATCATGAACACTGAAGCTTTCTTT	CARDTVIMNTEAFF
TRBD1	.	TRBV10-3	TRBJ2-1	TGTGCCATCAGTGATAGGACAGGGGTTGATGAGCAGTTCTTC	CAISDRTGVDEQFF
TRBD1	.	TRBV15	TRBJ1-5	TGTGCCACCATGGGGACAGGGGCAGGCAATCAGCCCCAGCATTTT	CATMGTGAGNQPQHF
TRBD2	.	TRBV5-1	TRBJ2-5	TGCGCCAGCAGCTGGAGGACTAGCGGGATAGAGACCCAGTACTTC	CASSWRTSGIETQYF
.	.	TRBV25-1	TRBJ2-3	TGTGCCAGCAGTGGGATACAACAGGGAAAAAACACAGATACGCAGTATTTT	CASSGIQQGKNTDTQYF
TRBD1	few	TRBV9	TRBJ2-1	TGTGCCAGCAGCGTAAGGCAGGGGGCCCTGTACAATGAGCAGTTCTTC	CASSVRQGALYNEQFF
TRBD1	.	TRBV9	TRBJ1-2	TGTGCCAGCAGTTCCAGGGGGCGAGGGGATGGCTACACCTTC	CASSSRGRGDGYTF
TRBD1	.	TRBV6-5	TRBJ2-2	TGTGCCATGGCCCCAGGGGGCTACACCGGGGAGCTGTTTTTT	CAMAPGGYTGELFF
TRBD2	.	TRBV5-3	TRBJ2-2	TGTGCCAGAAGCTTGTTAAAGGGAGGGCCCTCGGCCGGGGAGCTGTTTTTT	CARSLLKGGPSAGELFF
TRBD1	.	TRBV27	TRBJ2-5	TGTGCCAGCAGTTATGGACAGGGGCGCCAAGAGACCCAGTACTTC	CASSYGQGRQETQYF
.	once	TRBV21-1	TRBJ1-2	TGTGCCAGCAGCAACGGGGACAGGGGCTACACCTTC	CASSNGDRGYTF
.	.	TRBV2	TRBJ2-5	TGTGCCAGGGGGACACCATCCCTCCTTCAAGAGACCCAGTACTTC	CARGTPSLLQETQYF
TRBD1	.	TRBV30	TRBJ1-5	TGTGCCTGGAGTGCGGGACAGGGCAATCAGCCCCAGCATTTT	CAWSAGQGNQPQHF
.	.	TRBV28	TRBJ1-2	TGTGCCAGCAAGGAGGGCCCCGAGGATGGCTACACCTTC	CASKEGPEDGYTF
.	.	TRBV6-5	TRBJ2-1	TGTGCCAGCAGTTACTCTGCCAGGGTAGGCCTTAATGAGCAGTTCTTC	CASSYSARVGLNEQFF
TRBD1	.	TRBV11-2	TRBJ2-1	TGTGCCAGCAGCTTGGGACAGGGCTCCTACAATGAGCAGTTCTTC	CASSLGQGSYNEQFF
TRBD1	.	TRBV7-2	TRBJ1-1	TGTGCCAGCAGCTTAGTGGGACAGACGAACACTGAAGCTTTCTTT	CASSLVGQTNTEAFF
TRBD1	.	TRBV19	TRBJ2-3	TGTGCCAGTAGCGGGGACAGAGATACGTGGGCGCAGTATTTT	CASSGDRDTWAQYF
TRBD1	.	TRBV24-1	TRBJ2-1	TGTGCCACCAGTGAGCCGGGACAGGGGAAATATGAGCAGTTCTTC	CATSEPGQGKYEQFF
.	.	TRBV12-3/TRBV12-4	TRBJ2-2	TGTGCCAGCAGTTTACGGGGGAGTGGGGAGCTGTTTTTT	CASSLRGSGELFF
TRBD1	.	TRBV18	TRBJ1-5	TGTGCCAGCTCAGTCGGGACAGGGCATCAGCCCCAGCATTTT	CASSVGTGHQPQHF
.	.	TRBV7-3	TRBJ2-3	TGTGCCAGCGCAAACCAGATGGGCGGGACGGGCACAGATACGCAGTATTTT	CASANQMGGTGTDTQYF
.	.	TRBV2	TRBJ2-5	TGTGCCAGCAGTCGGGGGCAAGAGACCCAGTACTTC	CASSRGQETQYF
.	.	TRBV19	TRBJ1-5	TGTGCCAGTAGTATACCCACCGGGACTGTCGAGGGCAATCAGCCCCAGCATTTT	CASSIPTGTVEGNQPQHF
TRBD2	.	TRBV28	TRBJ2-1	TGTGCCAGCAGTTTAGGGACTAGCGGGGGTAGAGGGGTGGTCTTC	CASSLGTSGGRGVVF
.	.	TRBV11-1	TRBJ1-3	TGTGCCAGCAGCGCCTCAAGGGGTTCTGGAAACACCATATATTTT	CASSASRGSGNTIYF
TRBD2	.	TRBV2	TRBJ2-5	TGTGCCAGCGGAAGAAGCGGGGGGGCCCCAGAGACCCAGTACTTC	CASGRSGGAPETQYF
TRBD1	.	TRBV10-3	TRBJ2-5	TGTGCCATCAAGACAGACAGGGACCAAGAGACCCAGTACTTC	CAIKTDRDQETQYF
TRBD1	.	TRBV5-6	TRBJ1-1	TGTGCCAGCAGGGTTAGACAGGGAAATTCTGAAGCTTTCTTT	CASRVRQGNSEAFF
.	.	TRBV28	TRBJ1-6	TGTGCCAGCAGTTTAGGGGGGGGAATTAGATCACCCCTCCACTTT	CASSLGGGIRSPLHF
.	.	TRBV25-1	TRBJ2-2	TGTGCCAGCAGTGAATACCCACACGGGGACACCGGGGAGCTGTTTTTT	CASSEYPHGDTGELFF
.	.	TRBV6-6	TRBJ1-2	TGTGCCAGCAGTTATGACAGGTCGGGTGGCTACACCTTC	CASSYDRSGGYTF
.	few	TRBV30	TRBJ1-5	TGTGCCTGGAGTGAAGGACTCGGTGGAAATCAGCCCCAGCATTTT	CAWSEGLGGNQPQHF
.	.	TRBV7-2	TRBJ1-1	TGTGCCAGCAGCTCGGCGGTGGACACTGAAGCTTTCTTT	CASSSAVDTEAFF
TRBD1	.	TRBV19	TRBJ2-6	TGTGCCAGTAGTGTAAGGACAGGGTTGGCCAACGTCCTGACTTTC	CASSVRTGLANVLTF
TRBD2	.	TRBV6-2/TRBV6-3	TRBJ2-1	TGTGCCAGCAGTGATTACTCGGGAGGGCCGTGGTTCTTC	CASSDYSGGPWFF
TRBD1	.	TRBV2	TRBJ1-4	TGTGCCAGCAGGGACAGGAGCTCTAATGAAAAACTGTTTTTT	CASRDRSSNEKLFF
TRBD1	.	TRBV30	TRBJ1-1	TGTGCCTGGAGTGTAAGACAGGGGGGCACTGAAGCTTTCTTT	CAWSVRQGGTEAFF
.	.	TRBV18	TRBJ2-7	TGTGCCAGCTCACCACCGGGCAAACGCTACGAGCAGTACTTC	CASSPPGKRYEQYF
.	.	TRBV4-1	TRBJ2-3	TGCGCCAGCAGCCAAGTCCCCCTTAGCACAGATACGCAGTATTTT	CASSQVPLSTDTQYF
TRBD1	.	TRBV6-4	TRBJ1-4	TGTGCCAGCACCGACGTCCCGGGACAGGGAACTGATGAAAAACTGTTTTTT	CASTDVPGQGTDEKLFF
.	.	TRBV7-9	TRBJ1-4	TGTGCCGGGGGAGGGGGACTCCCTAATGAAAAACTGTTTTTT	CAGGGGLPNEKLFF
.	.	TRBV5-1	TRBJ1-2	TGCGCCAGCAGCTTGGGGGGAGGCAGCTATGGCTACACCTTC	CASSLGGGSYGYTF